These T cell receptor beta chains were read from a single sample in a study of shared clonotypes between healthy human individuals. Produced via immunoSEQ multiplex PCR; TCRdb's table is partial and in-frame only. The table records approximately 980,000 clones, about three quarters of them present only once. Sequencing was done on a sample of memory CD4+ T cells sorted from blood. The receptors stem from a man aged 18 to 30 in good health. The CDR3 runs from the conserved cysteine through the conserved F or W. Each record gives: clone size, V gene, D gene, J gene, CDR3 DNA, CDR3 protein. A D gene is named only where the DNA matches it firmly. Clone size is stated in some rows and not others, as once, few, many or a class when expanded.

few	TRBV19	TRBD2	TRBJ2-2	TGTGCCAGTAGCAGGACTAGCGGGACCACCGGGGAGCTGTTTTTT	CASSRTSGTTGELFF
.	TRBV6-5	.	TRBJ2-3	TGTGCCAGCAGTTTACTCCCGTGGGATACGCAGTATTTT	CASSLLPWDTQYF
.	TRBV19	.	TRBJ1-5	TGTGCCAGTAGTATTTCCGATCAGCCCCAGCATTTT	CASSISDQPQHF
.	TRBV4-3	.	TRBJ2-7	TGCGCCAGCAGCCAAGAAATGGCTAGAGTCGACGAGCAGTACTTC	CASSQEMARVDEQYF
.	TRBV6-1	TRBD2	TRBJ2-7	TGTGCCAGCGCCTGGCGGGAGGGCTACGAGCAGTACTTC	CASAWREGYEQYF
.	TRBV6-1	.	TRBJ2-4	TGTGCCAGCGGCGATCAGGGAAAAGCCAAAAACATTCAGTACTTC	CASGDQGKAKNIQYF
.	TRBV18	.	TRBJ1-1	TGTGCCAGCTCACCATTGGCTTCCGGCACTGAAGCTTTCTTT	CASSPLASGTEAFF
few	TRBV2	TRBD1	TRBJ1-6	TGTGCCAGCAGCAAAGACCGGGACAGGGTAGCCTCACCCCTCCACTTT	CASSKDRDRVASPLHF
.	TRBV18	.	TRBJ2-1	TGTGCCAGCTCTCCCGGGCAGACCTCCTACAATGAGCAGTTCTTC	CASSPGQTSYNEQFF
.	TRBV6-1	TRBD1	TRBJ1-2	TGTGCCAGCAGTGGACAGGGGGTATTCTATGGCTACACCTTC	CASSGQGVFYGYTF
.	TRBV4-1	TRBD1	TRBJ2-1	TGCGCCAGCAGCCAAGAGGTTACAGGGGGCGCGGAGCAGTTCTTC	CASSQEVTGGAEQFF
.	TRBV18	TRBD1	TRBJ2-5	TGTGCCAGCTCACCGCTCCGGGGACAGGGGGGCCAAGAGACCCAGTACTTC	CASSPLRGQGGQETQYF
.	TRBV2	.	TRBJ2-2	TGTGCCAGCAGTGATGGATTTATGGAGGTGGGAGGTGGCGGGGAGCTGTTTTTT	CASSDGFMEVGGGGELFF
.	TRBV11-2	TRBD2	TRBJ2-7	TGTGCCAGCACCCGACTAGCGAGCTCCTACGAGCAGTACTTC	CASTRLASSYEQYF
once	TRBV9	TRBD1	TRBJ1-2	TGTGCCAGCAGCGCCGAGACAGGGGGCAATGGCTACACCTTC	CASSAETGGNGYTF
.	TRBV7-9	.	TRBJ1-4	TGTGCCAGCAGCCCGGCCGTTAATGAAAAACTGTTTTTT	CASSPAVNEKLFF
few	TRBV18	.	TRBJ2-7	TGTGCCAGCTCACCCCGGGACCCAAGAGGGGCCTACGAGCAGTACTTC	CASSPRDPRGAYEQYF
.	TRBV30	.	TRBJ2-1	TGTGCCTGGGCCGGGGAGACTAACAATGAGCAGTTCTTC	CAWAGETNNEQFF
.	TRBV6-6	.	TRBJ1-2	TGTGCCAGCGGCTATGACGGACGGGGTGGCTACACCTTC	CASGYDGRGGYTF
.	TRBV14	.	TRBJ2-3	TGTGCCAGCAGCCTTCAGGGCACAGATACGCAGTATTTT	CASSLQGTDTQYF
.	TRBV12-5	.	TRBJ2-3	TGTGCTAGTGGTCATAGCACAGATACGCAGTATTTT	CASGHSTDTQYF
.	TRBV5-6	TRBD1	TRBJ1-1	TGTGCCAGTCAGCCCAGGACAGGGGGAAGACACACTGAAGCTTTCTTT	CASQPRTGGRHTEAFF
.	TRBV7-9	.	TRBJ2-1	TGTGCCAGCAGCTTGGGGGGACAAACTGGAAATGAGCAGTTCTTC	CASSLGGQTGNEQFF
.	TRBV6-1	TRBD1	TRBJ1-1	TGTGCCAGCAGGACGGGACAGGGCACTGAAGCTTTCTTT	CASRTGQGTEAFF
.	TRBV2	.	TRBJ1-2	TGTGCCAGCACCGAGGGGACTAACTATGGCTACACCTTC	CASTEGTNYGYTF
.	TRBV10-3	.	TRBJ1-5	TGTGCCATCGGAGGGGGTGGGGGCAATCAGCCCCAGCATTTT	CAIGGGGGNQPQHF
.	TRBV7-2	.	TRBJ2-1	TGTGCCAGCAGCCCAAGACTAGGAGGCTCCTACAATGAGCAGTTCTTC	CASSPRLGGSYNEQFF
few	TRBV15	.	TRBJ1-5	TGTGCCACCAGCAGACTCCCCGGGGAGCCCCAGCATTTT	CATSRLPGEPQHF
.	TRBV2	TRBD2	TRBJ2-1	TGTGCCAGCAGAAAACTAGCGGGGGGGCTCAATGAGCAGTTCTTC	CASRKLAGGLNEQFF
.	TRBV19	TRBD1	TRBJ1-2	TGTGCCAGTAGTATAAGAGGGGACAGGCCGATTCACACCTTC	CASSIRGDRPIHTF
.	TRBV5-4	TRBD2	TRBJ2-2	TGTGCCAGCAGTTCTCAGCGGGAGTATTACACCGGGGAGCTGTTTTTT	CASSSQREYYTGELFF